This T cell receptor (beta chain) was recorded in a study of blood T cell repertoires in COVID-19. The assay was immunoSEQ multiplex PCR, and TCRdb's table has in-frame clones only and misses some. The data hold some 200,000 clones, with around 80% observed a single time. This CDR3 comprises 17 residues. The V gene's germline CDR1 is LGHDT and CDR2 YNNKEL (reference sequence). V gave up 0 bases and J gave up 6 bases; unmatched junction bases: 10. The genes are TRBV3-1 (or the pseudogene TRBV3-2) and TRBJ2-1; the match to TRBD2 covers 8 bases. The TCR was taken from a man aged 25 to 40 with active or convalescent COVID-19. The sequenced material came from peripheral blood. CDR3 sequence reads: CASSQDQVAGTINEQFF. CDR3 bases: TGTGCCAGCAGCCAAGATCAGGTAGCGGGGACCATCAATGAGCAGTTCTTC.